The 13 T cell receptor beta chains given below trace back to one sample, sequenced in a study of cytomegalovirus exposure and HLA in healthy donors. This PCR relied on a set of 60 Vbeta primers and 13 Jbeta primers. The repertoire was sequenced with immunoSEQ multiplex PCR; TCRdb's copy has only in-frame clones and lacks some. The table lists roughly 120,000 clones, around 83% of them singletons, with about a fifth in the top ten. Sequenced sample: PBMCs. These receptors originate from a man aged 25 to 40 in good health and CMV-seropositive.

The rearrangement joins TRBV11-2 to TRBJ1-4; D is unclear. Germline CDR1 reads SGHAT; CDR2 reads FQNNGV. Trimming cost V 4 bases and J 8 bases, with 14 bases left between them. This CDR3 comprises 14 residues. For the CDR3, the DNA is TGTGCCAGCAGCTCCGGCGCGGGGAGCGAAAAACTGTTTTTT. Protein: CASSSGAGSEKLFF.

CDR3 amino acids: CASSVDRDREKLFF. Here the CDR3 DNA reads TGTGCCAGCAGCGTGGACAGGGATCGTGAAAAACTGTTTTTT. The genes are TRBV5-5 and TRBJ1-4, with 8 bases identical to TRBD1. Trimming removed 4 bases from V and 7 bases from J; junction bases left unmatched: 6. The germline V gene has CDR1 SGHKS and CDR2 YYEKEE (reference sequence). This CDR3 has 14 residues.

In DNA, the CDR3 is TGTGCCAGCAGAACCCGCGGATACAGGGGAGAGACCCAGTACTTC. Its translation: CASRTRGYRGETQYF. The rearrangement uses TRBV2 and TRBJ2-5; 7 bases fit TRBD1. Germline CDR1 SNHLY, CDR2 FYNNEI. The CDR3 consists of 15 residues. With V trimmed by 6 bases and J by 4 bases, 11 bases remained unmatched. Full variable domain (remainder filled in from reference TRBV2 and TRBJ2-5): EPEVTQTPSHQVTQMGQEVILRCVPISNHLYFYWYRQILGQKVEFLVSFYNNEISEKSEIFDDQFSVERPDGSNFTLKIRSTKLEDSAMYFCASRTRGYRGETQYFGPGTRLLVL.

V is TRBV6-1 and J is TRBJ1-2; no reliable D call. This CDR3 has 11 amino acids. Germline loops: CDR1 MNHNS, CDR2 SASEGT. Trimming cost V 6 bases and J 7 bases, with 9 bases left between them. Written as DNA, the CDR3 is TGTGCCAGCAGGGGCCCTGGTGGCTACACCTTC. Its protein is CASRGPGGYTF.

This clone turned up a few times. V usage is TRBV9 and J usage is TRBJ1-3, with 7 bases that match TRBD1. J was trimmed by 3 bases and V by 4 bases; bases with no gene match: 10. From germline, CDR1 is SGDLS and CDR2 YYNGEE. CDR3 length equals 16 residues. The CDR3 region has the DNA TGTGCCAGCAGCAAGAGAAGACAGGGTAGTGGAAACACCATATATTTT. This sequence encodes CASSKRRQGSGNTIYF.

The chain carries TRBV9 and TRBJ2-1; 7 bases are a match to TRBD1. CDR3 length: 15 residues. V was clipped by 4 bases and J by 3 bases; unmatched bases: 7. Germline CDR1 SGDLS, CDR2 YYNGEE. CDR3 sequence reads: CASSFHDRVYNEQFF. The CDR3 nucleotides read TGTGCCAGCAGCTTCCACGACAGGGTCTACAATGAGCAGTTCTTC.

This clone was seen a single time. Other DNA variants within this sample encode the same CDR3. This chain joins TRBV10-2 and TRBJ2-2; possibly TRBD2 for D (6 bases). Germline V gene lookup returns CDR1 WSHSY and CDR2 SAAADI. V dropped 4 bases and J dropped 5 bases, with 8 bases sitting between them. CDR3 length: 13 residues. CDR3 sequence reads: CASSGRGTGELFF. The DNA of the CDR3 is TGCGCCAGCAGTGGTCGGGGGACCGGGGAGCTGTTTTTT.

The rearrangement uses TRBV4-2 and TRBJ1-2; TRBD1 matches at 11 bases. Per germline, CDR1 LGHNA and CDR2 YNFKEQ. V was pared by 6 bases and J by 8 bases, with 2 bases of the junction left unmatched. The CDR3 contains 12 residues. CDR3 DNA: TGTGCCAGCAGAGGGACAGGGGGAGGCTACACCTTC. Translating it yields CASRGTGGGYTF.

The chain couples TRBV2 to TRBJ2-6, with D possibly TRBD2 on 5 matching bases. Germline lookup yields CDR1 SNHLY and CDR2 FYNNEI. The CDR3 consists of 14 residues. Trimming cost V 4 bases and J 2 bases, with 6 bases left between them. In DNA form, the CDR3 reads TGTGCCAGCAGTGTGGGAGCTGGGGCCAACGTCCTGACTTTC. Translating it yields CASSVGAGANVLTF.

The chain links TRBV5-1 to TRBJ2-1; a possible D gene is TRBD1 (6 bases). Germline V lookup: CDR1 SGHRS, CDR2 YFSETQ. Trimming cost V 4 bases and J 2 bases, with 7 bases left between them. The CDR3 is 13 residues long. The CDR3 DNA reads TGCGCCAGCAGCCGGGACACCTACAATGAGCAGTTCTTC. This gives the protein CASSRDTYNEQFF.

V is TRBV2 and J is TRBJ1-2; 11 positions agree with TRBD1. Trimming took 6 bases from V and 8 from J; bases not matched to a gene: 8. Per the germline V gene, CDR1 is SNHLY and CDR2 is FYNNEI. This CDR3 spans 14 amino acids. As DNA, the CDR3 is TGTGCCAGCAGCGTGGACAGGGGGCGCCGGGGCTACACCTTC. Translating it yields CASSVDRGRRGYTF.

V gene TRBV6-1 combines with J gene TRBJ1-5, with a weak D call TRBD1 (5 bases). With 9 bases removed from V and 2 bases from J, the gap between germline ends came to 14 bases. Germline values: CDR1 MNHNS, CDR2 SASEGT. This CDR3 has 14 residues. Here the CDR3 DNA reads TGTGCCAGTATCCCAGGGACTCGCAATCAGCCCCAGCATTTT. This encodes CASIPGTRNQPQHF.

This clone appeared a few times. The gene calls are TRBV9 and TRBJ1-4; D is ambiguous. The CDR3 contains 14 residues. Germline V gene data show CDR1 as SGDLS and CDR2 as YYNGEE. Trimming shortened V by 1 base and J by 8 bases, and 12 bases separated the two germline ends. The CDR3 DNA reads TGTGCCAGCAGCGTACGGGGTCGTTACGAAAAACTGTTTTTT. Protein product: CASSVRGRYEKLFF.